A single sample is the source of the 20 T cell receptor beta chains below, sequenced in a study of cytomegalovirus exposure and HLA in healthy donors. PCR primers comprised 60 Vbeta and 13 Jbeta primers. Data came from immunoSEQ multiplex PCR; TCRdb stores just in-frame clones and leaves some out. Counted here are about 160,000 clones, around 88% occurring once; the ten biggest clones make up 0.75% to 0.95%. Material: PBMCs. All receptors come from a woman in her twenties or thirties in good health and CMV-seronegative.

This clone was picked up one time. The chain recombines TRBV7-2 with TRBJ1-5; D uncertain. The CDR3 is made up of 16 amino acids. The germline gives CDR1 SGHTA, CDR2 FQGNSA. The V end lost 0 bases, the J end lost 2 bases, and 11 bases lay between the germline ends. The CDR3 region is CASSLASGWGNQPQHF. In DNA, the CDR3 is TGTGCCAGCAGCTTAGCATCCGGGTGGGGCAATCAGCCCCAGCATTTT.

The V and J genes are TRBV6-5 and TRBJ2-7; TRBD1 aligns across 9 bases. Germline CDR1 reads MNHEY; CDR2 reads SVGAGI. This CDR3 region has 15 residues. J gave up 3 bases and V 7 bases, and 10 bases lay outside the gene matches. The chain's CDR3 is CASTNPGQGIYEQYF. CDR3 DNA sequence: TGTGCCAGCACCAATCCGGGACAGGGAATCTACGAGCAGTACTTC.

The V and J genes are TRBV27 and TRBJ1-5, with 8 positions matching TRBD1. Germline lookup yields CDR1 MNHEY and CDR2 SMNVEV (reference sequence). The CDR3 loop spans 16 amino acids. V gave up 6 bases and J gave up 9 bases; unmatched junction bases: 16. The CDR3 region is CASSQYAGTGLGPQHF. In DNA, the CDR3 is TGTGCCAGCAGCCAATACGCCGGGACAGGCCTGGGGCCCCAGCATTTT.

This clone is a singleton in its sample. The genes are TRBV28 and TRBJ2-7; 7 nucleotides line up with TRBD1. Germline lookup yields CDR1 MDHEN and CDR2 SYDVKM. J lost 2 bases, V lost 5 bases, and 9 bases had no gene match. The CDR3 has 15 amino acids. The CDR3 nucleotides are TGTGCCAGCAGTGCAACCGGGACAGCGACCTACGAGCAGTACTTC. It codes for CASSATGTATYEQYF.

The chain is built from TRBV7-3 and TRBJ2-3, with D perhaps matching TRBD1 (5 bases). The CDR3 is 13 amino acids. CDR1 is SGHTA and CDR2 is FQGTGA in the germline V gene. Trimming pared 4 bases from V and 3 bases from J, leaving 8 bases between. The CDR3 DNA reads TGTGCCAGCAGCTCCCCAGGGACAGATACGCAGTATTTT. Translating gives CASSSPGTDTQYF.

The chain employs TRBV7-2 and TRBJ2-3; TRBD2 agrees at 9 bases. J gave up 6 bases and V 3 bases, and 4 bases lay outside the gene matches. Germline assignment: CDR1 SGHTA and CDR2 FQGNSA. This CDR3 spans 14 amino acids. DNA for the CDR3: TGTGCCAGCAGCTTTTGGCGGGGGGGTGATACGCAGTATTTT. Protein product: CASSFWRGGDTQYF.

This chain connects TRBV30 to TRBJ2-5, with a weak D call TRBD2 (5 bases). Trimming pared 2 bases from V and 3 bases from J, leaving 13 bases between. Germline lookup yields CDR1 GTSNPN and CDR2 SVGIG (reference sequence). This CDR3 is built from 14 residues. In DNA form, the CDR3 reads TGTGCCTGGAGTTTCTTGACGGGGAAAGAGACCCAGTACTTC. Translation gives CAWSFLTGKETQYF.

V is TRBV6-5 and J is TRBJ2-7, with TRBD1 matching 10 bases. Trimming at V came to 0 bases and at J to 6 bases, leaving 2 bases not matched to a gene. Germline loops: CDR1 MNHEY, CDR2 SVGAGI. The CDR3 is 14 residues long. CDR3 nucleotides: TGTGCCAGCAGTTACTCGGGACAGGGGTTCGAGCAGTACTTC. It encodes CASSYSGQGFEQYF.

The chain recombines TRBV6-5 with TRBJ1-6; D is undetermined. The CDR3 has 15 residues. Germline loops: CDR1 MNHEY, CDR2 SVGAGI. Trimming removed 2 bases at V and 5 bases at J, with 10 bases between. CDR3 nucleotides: TGTGCCAGCAGTTACGGGCAAACGAATAATTCACCCCTCCACTTT. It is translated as CASSYGQTNNSPLHF.

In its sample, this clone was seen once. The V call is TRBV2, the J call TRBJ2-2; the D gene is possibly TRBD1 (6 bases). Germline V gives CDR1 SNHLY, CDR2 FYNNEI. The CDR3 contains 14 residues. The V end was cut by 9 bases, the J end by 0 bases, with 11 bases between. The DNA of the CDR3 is TGTGCCAGAGGGGGAACCACGAACACCGGGGAGCTGTTTTTT. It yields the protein CARGGTTNTGELFF.

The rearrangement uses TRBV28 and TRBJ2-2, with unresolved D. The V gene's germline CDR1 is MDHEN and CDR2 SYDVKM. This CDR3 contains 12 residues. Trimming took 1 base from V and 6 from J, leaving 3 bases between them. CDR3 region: CASSLLSGELFF. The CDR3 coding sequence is TGTGCCAGCAGTTTATTATCCGGGGAGCTGTTTTTT.

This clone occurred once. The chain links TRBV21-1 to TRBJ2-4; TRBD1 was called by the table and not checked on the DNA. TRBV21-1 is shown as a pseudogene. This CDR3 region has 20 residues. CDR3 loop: CASSKLLCSGGNGAKNIQYF. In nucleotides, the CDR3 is TGTGCCAGCAGCAAATTGTTGTGTTCAGGGGGAAATGGGGCCAAAAACATTCAGTACTTC.

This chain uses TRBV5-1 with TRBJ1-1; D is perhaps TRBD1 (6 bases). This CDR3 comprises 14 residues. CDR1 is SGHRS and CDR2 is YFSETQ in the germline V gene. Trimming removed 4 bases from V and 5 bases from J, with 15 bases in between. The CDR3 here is CASSTQTGWTEAFF. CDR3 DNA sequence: TGCGCCAGCAGCACTCAGACAGGTTGGACTGAAGCTTTCTTT. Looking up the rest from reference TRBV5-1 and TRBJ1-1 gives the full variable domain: KAGVTQTPRYLIKTRGQQVTLSCSPISGHRSVSWYQQTPGQGLQFLFEYFSETQRNKGNFPGRFSGRQFSNSRSEMNVSTLELGDSALYLCASSTQTGWTEAFFGQGTRLTVV.

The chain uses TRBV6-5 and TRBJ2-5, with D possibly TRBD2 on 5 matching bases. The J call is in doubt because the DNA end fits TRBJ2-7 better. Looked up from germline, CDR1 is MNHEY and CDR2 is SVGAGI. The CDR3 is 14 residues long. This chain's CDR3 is CASSYVTGVYEQYF. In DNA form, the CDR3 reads TGTGCCAGCAGTTACGTCACCGGGGTGTACGAGCAGTACTTC.

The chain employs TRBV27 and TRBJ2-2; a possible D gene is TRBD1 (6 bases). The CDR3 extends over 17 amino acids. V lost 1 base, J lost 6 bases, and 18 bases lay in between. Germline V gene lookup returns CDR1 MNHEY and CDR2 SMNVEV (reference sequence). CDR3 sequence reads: CASSLYSGVSGSGELFF. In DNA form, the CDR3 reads TGTGCCAGCAGTTTATATTCAGGGGTGTCTGGGTCCGGGGAGCTGTTTTTT.

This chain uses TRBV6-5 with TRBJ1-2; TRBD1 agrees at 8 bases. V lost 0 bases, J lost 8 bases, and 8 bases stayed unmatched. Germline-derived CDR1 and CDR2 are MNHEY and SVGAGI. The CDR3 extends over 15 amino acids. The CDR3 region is CASSYSSRGQQGYTF. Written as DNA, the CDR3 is TGTGCCAGCAGTTACTCATCCAGGGGGCAGCAGGGCTACACCTTC.

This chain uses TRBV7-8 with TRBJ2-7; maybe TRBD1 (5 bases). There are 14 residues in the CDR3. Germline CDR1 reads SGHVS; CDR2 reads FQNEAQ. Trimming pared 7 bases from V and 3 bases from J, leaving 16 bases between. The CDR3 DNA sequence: TGTGCCAGCAACCAAAATCAGGGTGGCTACGAGCAGTACTTC. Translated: CASNQNQGGYEQYF.

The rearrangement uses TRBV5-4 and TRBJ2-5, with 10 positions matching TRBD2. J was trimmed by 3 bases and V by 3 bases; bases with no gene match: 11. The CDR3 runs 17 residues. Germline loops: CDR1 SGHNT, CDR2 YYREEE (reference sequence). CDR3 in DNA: TGTGCCAGCAGCTGGGGCCCTAGCGGGAGAGGTGAAGAGACCCAGTACTTC. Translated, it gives CASSWGPSGRGEETQYF.

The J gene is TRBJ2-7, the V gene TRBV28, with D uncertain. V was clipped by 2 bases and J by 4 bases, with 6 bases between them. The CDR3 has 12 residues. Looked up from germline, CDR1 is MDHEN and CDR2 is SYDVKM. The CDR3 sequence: CASSLGAYEQYF. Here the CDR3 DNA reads TGTGCCAGCAGTTTAGGAGCGTACGAGCAGTACTTC.

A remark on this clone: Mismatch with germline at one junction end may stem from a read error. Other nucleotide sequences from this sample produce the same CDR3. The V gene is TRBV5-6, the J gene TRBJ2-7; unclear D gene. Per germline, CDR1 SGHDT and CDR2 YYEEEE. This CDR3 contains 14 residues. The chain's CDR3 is CASSLVQFSYEQYF. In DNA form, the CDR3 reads TGCGCCAGCAGCTTGGTGCAGTTCTCCTACGAGCAGTACTTC. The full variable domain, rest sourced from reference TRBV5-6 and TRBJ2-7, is DAGVTQSPTHLIKTRGQQVTLRCSPKSGHDTVSWYQQALGQGPQFIFQYYEEEERQRGNFPDRFSGHQFPNYSSELNVNALLLGDSALYLCASSLVQFSYEQYFGPGTRLTVT.